What follows describes a single T cell receptor (beta chain). Antigen: not known. Combining iRepertoire HTBI primers with Arm-PCR of CDR3 regions, the authors built TCR beta libraries. TCRdb passed the multiplex PCR reads through MiXCR, listing each CDR3 protein once. The sample yields around 450,000 distinct CDR3 sequences, 15% seen once. CDR1 SQVTM and CDR2 ANQGSEA come from the germline V gene. The V and J ends lost 4 bases and 3 bases respectively, with 12 bases between them. The CDR3 loop spans 13 amino acids. This specimen comes from a study of regulatory T cells in long-lasting Graves disease. Overall study results and limits: Favored usage of TRBV28, TRBJ1-2 and TRBJ2-5 was recorded in persistent disease. Persistent patients shared 2,500 to 3,000 public clonotypes among themselves. Newly diagnosed patients shared fewer, at some 900.

Time point: newly diagnosed GD, antithyroid drugs for less than 3 months. RNA isolated from PBMCs was used to make the TCR library. This sample was also put to use in a study of T cells in Graves' hyperthyroidism and ophthalmopathy. This second report adds: Peripheral blood also featured most of the thyroid clonotypes expanded above 0.001.

The source material was peripheral blood mononuclear cells (PBMCs), sampled at new diagnosis, from a patient treated with antithyroid drugs. The rearrangement links TRBV29-1 to TRBJ1-1, with a weak D call TRBD1 (5 bases). The receptor was derived from a woman between 25 and 40 years old with Graves disease. The CDR3 here is CSVVRGLDTEAFF. Written as DNA, the CDR3 is TGCAGCGTTGTAAGGGGTCTGGACACTGAAGCTTTCTTT.